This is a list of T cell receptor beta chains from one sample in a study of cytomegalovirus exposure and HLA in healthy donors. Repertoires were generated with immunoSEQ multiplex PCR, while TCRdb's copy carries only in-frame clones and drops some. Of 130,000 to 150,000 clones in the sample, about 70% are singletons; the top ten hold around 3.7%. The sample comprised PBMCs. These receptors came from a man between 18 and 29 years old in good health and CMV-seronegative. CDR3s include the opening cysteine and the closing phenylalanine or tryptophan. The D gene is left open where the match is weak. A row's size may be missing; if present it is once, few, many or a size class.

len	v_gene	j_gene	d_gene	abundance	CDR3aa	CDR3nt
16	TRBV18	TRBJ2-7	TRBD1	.	CASSPLDRGSSLEQYF	TGTGCCAGCTCACCATTAGACAGGGGCTCCTCCCTCGAGCAGTACTTC
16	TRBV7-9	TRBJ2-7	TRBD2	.	CASSPAASGVSYEQYF	TGTGCCAGCAGCCCGGCCGCTAGCGGGGTTTCCTACGAGCAGTACTTC
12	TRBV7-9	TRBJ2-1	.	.	CASSFSGNEQFF	TGTGCCAGCAGCTTTTCAGGCAATGAGCAGTTCTTC
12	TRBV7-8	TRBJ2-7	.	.	CASSLQGYEQYF	TGTGCCAGCAGCTTACAGGGTTACGAGCAGTACTTC
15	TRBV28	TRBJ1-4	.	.	CASSRPGHQNEKLFF	TGTGCCAGCAGTCGTCCGGGACACCAAAATGAAAAACTGTTTTTT
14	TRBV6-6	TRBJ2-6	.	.	CASSSGASANVLTF	TGTGCCAGCAGTTCCGGAGCAAGCGCCAACGTCCTGACTTTC
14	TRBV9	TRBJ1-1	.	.	CASSVVEGSTEAFF	TGTGCCAGCAGCGTAGTGGAAGGGAGCACTGAAGCTTTCTTT
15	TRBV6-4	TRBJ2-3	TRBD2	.	CASSDLAGATDTQYF	TGTGCCAGCAGTGACTTAGCGGGGGCCACAGATACGCAGTATTTT
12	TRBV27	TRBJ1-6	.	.	CASSFSDSPLHF	TGTGCCAGCAGTTTTAGTGATTCACCCCTCCACTTT
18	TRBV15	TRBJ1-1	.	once	CATRTSRDTYFRGTEAFF	TGTGCCACCCGTACTTCCCGGGACACTTACTTTCGGGGCACTGAAGCTTTCTTT
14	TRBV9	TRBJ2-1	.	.	CASSVVSSANEQFF	TGTGCCAGCAGCGTAGTCAGTAGCGCCAATGAGCAGTTCTTC
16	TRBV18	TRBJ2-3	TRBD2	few	CASSRLAGASADTQYF	TGTGCCAGCTCACGGCTAGCGGGGGCTAGTGCAGATACGCAGTATTTT
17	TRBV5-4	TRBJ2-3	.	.	CASSILYEGRNTDTQYF	TGTGCCAGCAGTATTTTGTATGAGGGGAGGAACACAGATACGCAGTATTTT
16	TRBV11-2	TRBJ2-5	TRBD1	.	CASSHGTGVDRETQYF	TGTGCCAGCAGCCATGGGACAGGGGTGGATCGGGAGACCCAGTACTTC
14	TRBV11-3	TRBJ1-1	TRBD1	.	CASSPRTGEVWAFF	TGTGCCAGCAGCCCTCGGACAGGGGAGGTATGGGCTTTCTTT
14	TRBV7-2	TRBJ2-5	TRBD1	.	CASSLTGGRETQYF	TGTGCCAGCAGCTTAACAGGGGGCCGGGAGACCCAGTACTTC
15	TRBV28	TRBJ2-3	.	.	CASSLIGQGRDTQYF	TGTGCCAGCAGTTTAATCGGGCAGGGGAGAGATACGCAGTATTTT
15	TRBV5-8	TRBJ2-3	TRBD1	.	CASSLEGQGSGTQYF	TGTGCCAGCAGCTTGGAAGGACAGGGGTCCGGTACGCAGTATTTT
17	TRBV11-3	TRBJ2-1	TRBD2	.	CASSLVRGTSSYNEQFF	TGTGCCAGCAGCTTAGTCCGTGGGACTAGCAGCTACAATGAGCAGTTCTTC
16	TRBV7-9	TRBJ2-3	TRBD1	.	CASSLLDRARTDTQYF	TGTGCCAGCAGCTTACTTGACAGGGCTCGCACAGATACGCAGTATTTT
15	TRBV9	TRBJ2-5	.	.	CASSVLAARVETQYF	TGTGCCAGCAGCGTGCTAGCTGCCCGGGTGGAGACCCAGTACTTC
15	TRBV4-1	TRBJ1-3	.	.	CASSLYTGTGNTIYF	TGCGCCAGCAGCCTGTACACAGGGACCGGAAACACCATATATTTT
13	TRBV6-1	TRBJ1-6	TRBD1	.	CASSDRGHSPLHF	TGTGCCAGCAGTGACAGGGGGCATTCACCCCTCCACTTT
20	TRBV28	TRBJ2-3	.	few	CASSSPFEGIASTRTDTQYF	TGTGCCAGCAGTTCGCCCTTCGAGGGAATCGCCTCAACGCGCACAGATACGCAGTATTTT
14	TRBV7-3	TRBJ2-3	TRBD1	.	CASSPGTGVWTQYF	TGTGCCAGCAGCCCCGGGACAGGGGTATGGACGCAGTATTTT
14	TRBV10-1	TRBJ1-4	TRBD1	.	CASSRTGSNEKLFF	TGCGCCAGCAGCCGGACAGGGAGTAATGAAAAACTGTTTTTT
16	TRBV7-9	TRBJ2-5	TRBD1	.	CASSSRFGRGPETQYF	TGTGCCAGCAGCTCCCGGTTCGGCAGGGGGCCCGAGACCCAGTACTTC
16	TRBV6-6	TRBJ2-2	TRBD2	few	CATAGLAGPNTGELFF	TGTGCCACCGCGGGACTAGCGGGGCCGAACACCGGGGAGCTGTTTTTT
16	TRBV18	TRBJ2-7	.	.	CASSGDSLPDLYEQYF	TGTGCCAGCTCAGGCGACAGCCTACCAGACCTCTACGAGCAGTACTTC
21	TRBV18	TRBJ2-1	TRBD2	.	CASSPLGFSGGAEISYNEQFF	TGTGCCAGCTCACCGCTTGGATTTAGCGGGGGGGCCGAGATTTCCTACAATGAGCAGTTCTTC
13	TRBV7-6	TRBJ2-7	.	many	CASSLGPNYEQYF	TGTGCCAGCAGCTTAGGGCCGAACTACGAGCAGTACTTC
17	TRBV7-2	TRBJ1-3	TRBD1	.	CASSLDPRQGAGNTIYF	TGTGCCAGCAGCTTAGATCCCCGACAGGGGGCTGGAAACACCATATATTTT
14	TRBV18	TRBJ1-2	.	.	CATLSGGIHYGYTF	TGTGCCACCCTCTCGGGGGGGATCCACTATGGCTACACCTTC
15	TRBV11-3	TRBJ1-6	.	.	CASSLDSVYNSPLHF	TGTGCCAGCAGCTTAGACAGCGTCTATAATTCACCCCTCCACTTT
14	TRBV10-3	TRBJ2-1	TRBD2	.	CAISTSGGQDEQFF	TGTGCCATCAGTACTAGCGGGGGGCAGGATGAGCAGTTCTTC
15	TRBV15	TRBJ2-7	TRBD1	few	CATSRTTGGSYEQYF	TGTGCCACCAGCAGGACGACAGGGGGGTCCTACGAGCAGTACTTC
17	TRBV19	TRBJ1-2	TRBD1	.	CASSIGFRGRGLNGYTF	TGTGCCAGTAGTATAGGTTTCCGGGGCAGGGGGTTGAATGGCTACACCTTC
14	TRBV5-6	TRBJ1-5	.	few	CASSLGGGSQPQHF	TGTGCCAGCAGCTTGGGCGGGGGTAGTCAGCCCCAGCATTTT
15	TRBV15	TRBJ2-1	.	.	CATSRDIASAGEQFF	TGTGCCACCAGCAGAGATATCGCTAGCGCGGGTGAGCAGTTCTTC